Presented here are 27 T cell receptor beta chains from one specimen sequenced in a study of T cell repertoires in cytomegalovirus infection. One entry per CDR3 protein, called by TCRdb with MiXCR from the reads. The repertoire has roughly 250,000 distinct CDR3 sequences, roughly an eighth of them found once; the top ten carry 1.5% to 2%. The sample taken for sequencing was PBMCs. The receptor source for this set is a human donor in good health (CMV status not recorded). Some clones in this sample may be carry-over from other donors' samples.

The V call is TRBV28, the J call TRBJ1-1; D gene ambiguous. This CDR3 contains 15 residues. The ends were cut back, 5 bases at V and 1 base at J, with 14 bases in the middle. Germline CDR1 MDHEN, CDR2 SYDVKM. CDR3 sequence: CASSPPSGQNTEAFF. The CDR3 region has the DNA TGTGCCAGCAGTCCCCCCAGTGGGCAGAACACTGAAGCTTTCTTT. Filled out from reference TRBV28 and TRBJ1-1, the complete variable domain reads DVKVTQSSRYLVKRTGEKVFLECVQDMDHENMFWYRQDPGLGLRLIYFSYDVKMKEKGDIPEGYSVSREKKERFSLILESASTNQTSMYLCASSPPSGQNTEAFFGQGTRLTVV.

In this sample, this clonotype turned up many times. The J gene is TRBJ2-3, the V gene TRBV20-1, with TRBD2 matching over 10 bases. Trimming cost V 5 bases and J 2 bases; bases outside gene matches: 10. This CDR3 has 16 amino acids. Germline lookup yields CDR1 DFQATT and CDR2 SNEGSKA (reference sequence). For the CDR3, the DNA is TGCAGTGCTTACCCTAGGACTAGCGGAGCCACAGATACGCAGTATTTT. Its protein product is CSAYPRTSGATDTQYF.

This chain connects TRBV19 to TRBJ1-3; unclear D gene. The CDR3 consists of 16 residues. V was cut by 2 bases and J by 2 bases, with 13 bases left in between. Germline V CDR1 and CDR2: LNHDA, SQIVND (reference sequence). The CDR3 DNA is TGTGCCAGTAGTATACCTGGAACTTCTACTGGAAACACCATATATTTT. Translated, it gives CASSIPGTSTGNTIYF. The variable domain in full, with the rest retrieved from reference TRBV19 and TRBJ1-3, is DGGITQSPKYLFRKEGQNVTLSCEQNLNHDAMYWYRQDPGQGLRLIYYSQIVNDFQKGDIAEGYSVSREKKESFPLTVTSAQKNPTAFYLCASSIPGTSTGNTIYFGEGSWLTVV.

The chain is built from TRBV5-4 and TRBJ2-4; the D call may be TRBD1 or TRBD2 (5 bases each). Germline values: CDR1 SGHNT, CDR2 YYREEE (reference sequence). This CDR3 has 13 amino acids. V was pared by 2 bases and J by 5 bases, with 8 bases between. The CDR3 region is CASSFGGQNIQYF. The DNA for the CDR3 is TGTGCCAGCAGCTTTGGGGGACAAAACATTCAGTACTTC.

The chain recombines TRBV4-1 with TRBJ2-2; 9 bases are shared with TRBD2. The CDR3 is made up of 16 amino acids. The V and J ends lost 0 bases and 4 bases, in that order; junction bases with no gene match: 3. Germline V gene sequence: CDR1 MGHRA, CDR2 YSYEKL. Written as DNA, the CDR3 is TGCGCCAGCAGCCAAGAAGGTAGCGGGAGCACCGGGGAGCTGTTTTTT. Translated, it gives CASSQEGSGSTGELFF.

The V call is TRBV19, the J call TRBJ1-2; D ambiguous. V was cut by 3 bases and J by 0 bases, with 5 bases left in between. Germline CDR1 LNHDA, CDR2 SQIVND (reference sequence). There are 13 residues in the CDR3. The CDR3 sequence: CASSIPANYGYTF. The CDR3, as DNA: TGTGCCAGTAGTATTCCGGCTAACTATGGCTACACCTTC. The full variable domain, its missing parts supplied by reference TRBV19 and TRBJ1-2, is DGGITQSPKYLFRKEGQNVTLSCEQNLNHDAMYWYRQDPGQGLRLIYYSQIVNDFQKGDIAEGYSVSREKKESFPLTVTSAQKNPTAFYLCASSIPANYGYTFGSGTRLTVV.

At least ten counts were recorded for this clonotype. J is TRBJ2-3 and V is TRBV7-2, with a possible D match to TRBD2 (6 bases). The CDR3 covers 13 residues. Germline lookup yields CDR1 SGHTA and CDR2 FQGNSA. V was trimmed by 5 bases and J by 8 bases, leaving 14 bases between them. The CDR3 sequence is CASSPTSGGTQYF. The CDR3 nucleotides are TGTGCCAGCAGCCCCACATCCGGGGGTACGCAGTATTTT.

There are many counts of this clonotype. The V call is TRBV7-2, the J call TRBJ2-1; 11 bases are a match to TRBD2. This CDR3 region has 14 residues. Germline CDR1 is SGHTA and CDR2 is FQGNSA. J gave up 7 bases and V 6 bases, and 5 bases lay outside the gene matches. CDR3 sequence: CASRKSSGRNEQFF. The CDR3 DNA follows: TGTGCCAGCAGGAAGTCTAGCGGGAGGAATGAGCAGTTCTTC.

This clonotype was seen ten or more times. The gene calls are TRBV12-3 or TRBV12-4 and TRBJ2-6; D is ambiguous. The CDR3 length is 16 residues. Trimming pared 3 bases from V and 2 bases from J, leaving 11 bases between. The CDR3 DNA reads TGTGCCAGCAGTTTTTTCGGGCCGACTGGGGCCAACGTCCTGACTTTC. Amino acid sequence: CASSFFGPTGANVLTF.

In this sample, this clonotype turned up many times. DNA for the CDR3: TGTGCCAGGGAGACGGGACAGGGGAGAGGCGAGCAGTACTTC. Translating gives CARETGQGRGEQYF. The chain employs TRBV2 and TRBJ2-7; 10 nucleotides agree with TRBD1. This CDR3 is built from 14 residues. V shed 9 bases, J shed 6 bases, and the junction held 11 bases outside the gene matches. Per germline, CDR1 SNHLY and CDR2 FYNNEI.

This clonotype was observed many times. The V call is TRBV7-8, the J call TRBJ1-1; unclear D gene. Germline V gene sequence: CDR1 SGHVS, CDR2 FQNEAQ. V lost 1 base to trimming and J lost 4 bases, with 13 bases between them. The CDR3 length is 15 residues. The CDR3 DNA reads TGTGCCAGCAGCTTAGAGGACTTAACGGGCACTGAAGCTTTCTTT. Protein: CASSLEDLTGTEAFF. Looking up the rest from reference TRBV7-8 and TRBJ1-1 gives the full variable domain: GAGVSQSPRYKVAKRGQDVALRCDPISGHVSLFWYQQALGQGPEFLTYFQNEAQLDKSGLPSDRFFAERPEGSVSTLKIQRTQQEDSAVYLCASSLEDLTGTEAFFGQGTRLTVV.

The chain employs TRBV19 and TRBJ1-5; 7 bases align to TRBD1. Looked up from germline, CDR1 is LNHDA and CDR2 is SQIVND (reference sequence). CDR3 length equals 14 residues. J was trimmed by 6 bases and V by 5 bases; bases with no gene match: 7. The CDR3 nucleotides are TGTGCCAGTAGTGGGTCAGGGGGTTTTCAGCCCCAGCATTTT. Residues: CASSGSGGFQPQHF.

The rearrangement joins TRBV20-1 to TRBJ1-1; D uncertain. Trimming shortened V by 4 bases and J by 1 base, and 7 bases separated the two germline ends. CDR3 length: 12 residues. Germline-derived CDR1 and CDR2 are DFQATT and SNEGSKA (reference sequence). CDR3 residues: CSAIRQNTEAFF. CDR3 sequence (DNA): TGCAGTGCTATTCGACAGAACACTGAAGCTTTCTTT.

This clonotype was seen at least ten times. The chain is built from TRBV6-1 and TRBJ2-3; weak D call: TRBD2 (6 bases). V gave up 0 bases and J gave up 4 bases, with 14 bases separating them. The germline CDR1 and CDR2 sequences are MNHNS and SASEGT. CDR3 size: 16 residues. CDR3 loop: CASSEAAQGGADTQYF. The CDR3 DNA reads as TGTGCCAGCAGTGAAGCGGCGCAGGGAGGAGCAGATACGCAGTATTTT.

The sample holds many counts of this clonotype. The chain couples TRBV7-8 to TRBJ1-1; perhaps TRBD1 as D (5 bases). Trimming removed 0 bases from V and 2 bases from J, with 7 bases in between. CDR1 is SGHVS and CDR2 is FQNEAQ in the germline V gene. The CDR3 loop spans 14 amino acids. The CDR3 sequence: CASSLAGDNTEAFF. The DNA for the CDR3 is TGTGCCAGCAGCTTAGCGGGGGATAACACTGAAGCTTTCTTT. The full variable domain, its missing parts supplied by reference TRBV7-8 and TRBJ1-1, is GAGVSQSPRYKVAKRGQDVALRCDPISGHVSLFWYQQALGQGPEFLTYFQNEAQLDKSGLPSDRFFAERPEGSVSTLKIQRTQQEDSAVYLCASSLAGDNTEAFFGQGTRLTVV.

This clonotype has a count of ten or more. Here the CDR3 reads CASSSGTGSGNTIYF. The DNA of the CDR3 is TGTGCCAGCAGCTCCGGTACAGGGTCTGGAAACACCATATATTTT. The chain joins TRBV7-2 to TRBJ1-3, with D perhaps matching TRBD1 (6 bases). Germline CDR1 reads SGHTA; CDR2 reads FQGNSA. V was cut by 4 bases and J by 1 base, with 11 bases left in between. The CDR3 runs to 15 residues. Full variable domain (rest looked up from reference TRBV7-2 and TRBJ1-3): GAGVSQSPSNKVTEKGKDVELRCDPISGHTALYWYRQSLGQGLEFLIYFQGNSAPDKSGLPSDRFSAERTGGSVSTLTIQRTQQEDSAVYLCASSSGTGSGNTIYFGEGSWLTVV.

This clonotype showed up just a few times. V usage is TRBV19 and J usage is TRBJ2-2, with 8 bases that match TRBD1. The CDR3 runs 14 residues. The germline CDR1 and CDR2 sequences are LNHDA and SQIVND (reference sequence). J lost 6 bases, V lost 8 bases, and 8 bases had no gene match. The CDR3 loop reads CASRSGGGSGELFF. As DNA, the CDR3 is TGTGCCAGTCGCTCAGGGGGCGGGTCCGGGGAGCTGTTTTTT.

The V and J genes are TRBV29-1 and TRBJ2-6; D possibly corresponds to TRBD2 (6 bases). This CDR3 spans 14 amino acids. The germline gives CDR1 SQVTM, CDR2 ANQGSEA. The V end was cut by 3 bases, the J end by 2 bases, with 8 bases between. CDR3 DNA sequence: TGCAGCGTTGAGGGAGGCCCTGGGGCCAACGTCCTGACTTTC. The encoded protein is CSVEGGPGANVLTF.

The rearrangement uses TRBV28 and TRBJ1-3, with TRBD1 identical over 7 bases. Germline CDR1 and CDR2: MDHEN and SYDVKM. Trimming cost V 6 bases and J 7 bases; bases outside gene matches: 9. The CDR3 extends over 14 amino acids. The CDR3, as DNA: TGTGCCAGCAGGACGACAGGGCATTGGAACACCATATATTTT. Its protein product is CASRTTGHWNTIYF.

As for this clonotype: This clone may be a read error of a much larger clone one base away. The chain links TRBV6-2 or TRBV6-3 to TRBJ1-5; D unresolved. Germline assignment: CDR1 MNHEY and CDR2 SVGEGT. The CDR3 consists of 13 residues. Trimming shortened V by 7 bases and J by 6 bases, and 13 bases separated the two germline ends. The CDR3 coding sequence is TGTGCCAGCAAAAGTAACGGCAGTCAGCCCCAGCATTTT. Translated: CASKSNGSQPQHF.

With regard to this clonotype: Since a much larger clone is just one base distant, this may be a read error. The J gene is TRBJ2-7, the V gene TRBV28; no firm D call. This CDR3 contains 15 residues. Germline V CDR1 and CDR2: MDHEN, SYDVKM. Trimming cost V 4 bases and J 4 bases, with 17 bases left between them. In DNA, the CDR3 is TGTGCCAGCAGTTCAGCGACAAAGACGACGTACGAGCAGTACTTC. It yields the protein CASSSATKTTYEQYF.

This clonotype appeared many times. The chain joins TRBV7-3 to TRBJ2-1; perhaps TRBD1 as D (5 bases). CDR1 is SGHTA and CDR2 is FQGTGA in the germline V gene. V was clipped by 2 bases and J by 3 bases, with 11 bases between them. This CDR3 has 15 residues. The CDR3 sequence: CASSLGSGFYNEQFF. The CDR3 coding sequence is TGTGCCAGCAGCTTAGGATCAGGGTTCTACAATGAGCAGTTCTTC.

As regards this clonotype: A read error may be the cause here, since a much bigger clone is one base away. The V call is TRBV19, the J call TRBJ1-1, with D possibly TRBD1 on 6 matching bases. The V end lost 4 bases, the J end lost 8 bases, and 11 bases lay between the germline ends. The germline V gene has CDR1 LNHDA and CDR2 SQIVND (reference sequence). This CDR3 comprises 12 residues. The CDR3 DNA reads TGTGCCAGTAGTAATTCCGGGACAGAAGCTTTCTTT. Translation: CASSNSGTEAFF. The complete variable domain, with remaining parts taken from reference TRBV19 and TRBJ1-1, reads DGGITQSPKYLFRKEGQNVTLSCEQNLNHDAMYWYRQDPGQGLRLIYYSQIVNDFQKGDIAEGYSVSREKKESFPLTVTSAQKNPTAFYLCASSNSGTEAFFGQGTRLTVV.

The V gene is TRBV4-2, the J gene TRBJ1-2; D might be TRBD1 (5 bases). The length of the CDR3 is 14 residues. Germline CDR1 is LGHNA and CDR2 is YNFKEQ. The ends were cut back, 8 bases at V and 0 bases at J, with 13 bases in the middle. The CDR3 spells CASARDSANYGYTF. The CDR3 region has the DNA TGTGCCAGCGCGAGGGACTCGGCTAACTATGGCTACACCTTC.

This clonotype was observed at least ten times. This chain connects TRBV6-1 to TRBJ1-1, with 7 bases lining up with TRBD1. The germline gives CDR1 MNHNS, CDR2 SASEGT. The CDR3 has 11 amino acids. J was trimmed by 8 bases and V by 6 bases; bases with no gene match: 3. CDR3 sequence reads: CASRRQGEAFF. DNA for the CDR3: TGTGCCAGCAGACGACAGGGAGAAGCTTTCTTT.

This clonotype was seen many times. This chain connects TRBV7-2 to TRBJ2-3, with TRBD2 matching 7 bases. The CDR3 has 14 amino acids. CDR1 is SGHTA, CDR2 FQGNSA, per germline. V shed 1 base, J shed 4 bases, and the junction held 2 bases outside the gene matches. CDR3 coding DNA: TGTGCCAGCAGCTTAGGCGGGAGATCAGATACGCAGTATTTT. Encoded protein: CASSLGGRSDTQYF. The full variable domain, completed using reference TRBV7-2 and TRBJ2-3, is GAGVSQSPSNKVTEKGKDVELRCDPISGHTALYWYRQSLGQGLEFLIYFQGNSAPDKSGLPSDRFSAERTGGSVSTLTIQRTQQEDSAVYLCASSLGGRSDTQYFGPGTRLTVL.

A few counts support this clonotype. This chain joins TRBV15 and TRBJ2-5; 11 bases align to TRBD2. The V segment lost 0 bases and the J segment 5 bases; nucleotides outside the gene matches: 5. This CDR3 region has 16 residues. The germline V gene encodes CDR1 LNHNV and CDR2 YYDKDF (reference sequence). CDR3 residues: CATSRDLASGGETQYF. The CDR3 nucleotides read TGTGCCACCAGCAGAGATCTGGCTAGCGGGGGGGAGACCCAGTACTTC.